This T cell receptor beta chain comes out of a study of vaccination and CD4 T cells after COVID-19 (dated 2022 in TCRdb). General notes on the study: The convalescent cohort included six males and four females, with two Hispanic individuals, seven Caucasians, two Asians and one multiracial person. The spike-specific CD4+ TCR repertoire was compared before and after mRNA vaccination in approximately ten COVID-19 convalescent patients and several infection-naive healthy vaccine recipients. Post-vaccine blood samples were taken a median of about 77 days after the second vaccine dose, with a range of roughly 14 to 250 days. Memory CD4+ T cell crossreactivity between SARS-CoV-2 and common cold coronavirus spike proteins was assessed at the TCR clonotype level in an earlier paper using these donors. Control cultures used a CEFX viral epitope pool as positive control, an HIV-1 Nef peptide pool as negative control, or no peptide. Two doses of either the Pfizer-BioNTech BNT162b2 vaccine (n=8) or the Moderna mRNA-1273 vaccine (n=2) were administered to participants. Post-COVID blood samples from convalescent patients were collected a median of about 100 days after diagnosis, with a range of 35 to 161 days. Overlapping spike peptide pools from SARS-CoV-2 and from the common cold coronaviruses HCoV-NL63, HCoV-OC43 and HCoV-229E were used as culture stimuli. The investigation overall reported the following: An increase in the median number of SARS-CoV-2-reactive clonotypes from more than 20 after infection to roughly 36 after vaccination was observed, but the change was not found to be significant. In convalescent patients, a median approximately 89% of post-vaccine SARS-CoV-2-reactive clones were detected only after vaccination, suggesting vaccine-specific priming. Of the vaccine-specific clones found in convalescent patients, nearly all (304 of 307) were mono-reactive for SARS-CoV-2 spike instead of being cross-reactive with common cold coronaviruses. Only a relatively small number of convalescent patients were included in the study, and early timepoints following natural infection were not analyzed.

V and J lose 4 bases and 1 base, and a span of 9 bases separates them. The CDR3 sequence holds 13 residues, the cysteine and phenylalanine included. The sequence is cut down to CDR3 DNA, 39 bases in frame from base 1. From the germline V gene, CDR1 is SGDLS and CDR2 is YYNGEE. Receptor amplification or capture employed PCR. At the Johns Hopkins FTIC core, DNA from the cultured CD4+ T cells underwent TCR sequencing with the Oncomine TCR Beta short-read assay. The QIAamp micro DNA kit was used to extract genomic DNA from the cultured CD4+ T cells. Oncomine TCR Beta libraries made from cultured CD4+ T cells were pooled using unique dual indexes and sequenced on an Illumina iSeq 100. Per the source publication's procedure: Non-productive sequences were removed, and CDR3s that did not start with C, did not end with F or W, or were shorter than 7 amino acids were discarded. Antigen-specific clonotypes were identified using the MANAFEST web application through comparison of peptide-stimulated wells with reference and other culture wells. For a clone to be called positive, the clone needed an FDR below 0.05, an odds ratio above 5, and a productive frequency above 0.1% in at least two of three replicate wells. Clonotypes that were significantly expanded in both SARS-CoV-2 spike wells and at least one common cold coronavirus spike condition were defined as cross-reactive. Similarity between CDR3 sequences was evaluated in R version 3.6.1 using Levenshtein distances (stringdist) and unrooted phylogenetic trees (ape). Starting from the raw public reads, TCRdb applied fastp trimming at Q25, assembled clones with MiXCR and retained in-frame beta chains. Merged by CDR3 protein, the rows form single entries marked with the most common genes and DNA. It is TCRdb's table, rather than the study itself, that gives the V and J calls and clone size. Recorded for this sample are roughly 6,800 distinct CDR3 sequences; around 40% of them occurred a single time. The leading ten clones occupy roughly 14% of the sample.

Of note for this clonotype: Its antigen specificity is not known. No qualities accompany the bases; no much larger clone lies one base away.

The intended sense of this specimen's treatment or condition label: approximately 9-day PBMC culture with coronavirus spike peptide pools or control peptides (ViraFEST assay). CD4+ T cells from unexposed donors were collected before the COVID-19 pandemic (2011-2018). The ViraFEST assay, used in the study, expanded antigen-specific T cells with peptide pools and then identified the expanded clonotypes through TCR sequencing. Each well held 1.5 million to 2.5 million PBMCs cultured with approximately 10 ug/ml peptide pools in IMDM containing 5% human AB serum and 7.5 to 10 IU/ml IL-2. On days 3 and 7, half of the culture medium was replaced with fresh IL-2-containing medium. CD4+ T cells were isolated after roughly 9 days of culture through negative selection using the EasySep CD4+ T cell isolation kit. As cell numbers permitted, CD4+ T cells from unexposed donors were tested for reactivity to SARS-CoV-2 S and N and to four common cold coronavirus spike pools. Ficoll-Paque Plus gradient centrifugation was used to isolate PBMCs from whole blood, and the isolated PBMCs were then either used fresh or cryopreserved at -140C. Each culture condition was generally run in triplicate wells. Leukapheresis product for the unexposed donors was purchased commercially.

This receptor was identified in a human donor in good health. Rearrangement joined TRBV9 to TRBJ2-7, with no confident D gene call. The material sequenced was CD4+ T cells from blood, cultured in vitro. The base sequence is TGTGCCAGCAGCTCGGATCCTTCCTACGAGCAGTACTTC. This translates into CASSSDPSYEQYF.